The 26 T cell receptor beta chains presented below share a single source sample, sequenced in a study of T cell responses to AZD1222 COVID-19 vaccine. Assay used: immunoSEQ multiplex PCR; TCRdb lists only in-frame clones, some missing. In the table there are 98,000 or so clones, almost 90% of which are singletons. The specimen was peripheral blood, collected 28 days after the second AZD1222 dose. The source is an adult who received the AZD1222 COVID-19 vaccine.

The chain recombines TRBV6-5 with TRBJ1-4, with 7 bases aligning to TRBD1. Germline CDR1 MNHEY, CDR2 SVGAGI. V dropped 0 bases and J dropped 8; count of bases not matched to a gene: 6. The CDR3 length is 15 residues. Here the CDR3 reads CASSYSRQGAEKLFF. In DNA form, the CDR3 reads TGTGCCAGCAGTTACTCTCGACAGGGTGCGGAAAAACTGTTTTTT.

This clone was detected only once. The chain carries TRBV28 and TRBJ2-3; no clear D gene. This CDR3 has 13 residues. The ends were cut back, 4 bases at V and 4 bases at J, with 9 bases in the middle. Germline lookup yields CDR1 MDHEN and CDR2 SYDVKM. The CDR3 DNA reads as TGTGCCAGCAGTTCCCCCTCGCCAGATACGCAGTATTTT. It translates to CASSSPSPDTQYF.

This clone occurred a few times. The chain joins TRBV3-1 (or the pseudogene TRBV3-2) to TRBJ1-1; 10 positions agree with TRBD1. Germline CDR1 reads LGHDT; CDR2 reads YNNKEL (reference sequence). V dropped 1 base and J dropped 2; count of bases not matched to a gene: 7. The CDR3 has 17 residues. The CDR3 DNA sequence: TGTGCCAGCAGCCAAGGACGGGACAGGGGTCAAAACACTGAAGCTTTCTTT. The encoded protein is CASSQGRDRGQNTEAFF.

This chain links TRBV3-1 (or the pseudogene TRBV3-2) with TRBJ2-1, with D perhaps TRBD1 (5 bases). The germline V gene has CDR1 LGHDT and CDR2 YNNKEL (reference sequence). V shed 4 bases and J shed 4 bases, with 17 bases lying between them. The CDR3 loop spans 16 amino acids. CDR3 sequence reads: CASSLLGASGYNEQFF. The CDR3 nucleotides read TGTGCCAGCAGCCTCTTAGGGGCTAGTGGATACAATGAGCAGTTCTTC.

Only a few counts were recorded for this clone. The chain couples TRBV29-1 to TRBJ2-5; 7 bases match TRBD1. Germline V CDR1 and CDR2: SQVTM, ANQGSEA. V lost 5 bases and J lost 3; bases outside the gene matches: 6. CDR3 length equals 13 residues. CDR3 bases: TGCAGCGTTTCTTTCACAGGGGAAGAGACCCAGTACTTC. Its protein is CSVSFTGEETQYF.

The chain is built from TRBV5-1 and TRBJ1-1; no clear D gene. Trimming pared 4 bases from V and 0 bases from J, leaving 13 bases between. Germline CDR1 SGHRS, CDR2 YFSETQ. The CDR3 contains 15 residues. CDR3 region: CASSPDRVMNTEAFF. CDR3 nucleotides: TGCGCCAGCAGCCCAGATCGGGTAATGAACACTGAAGCTTTCTTT.

This clone occurred once. The chain has TRBV12-3 or TRBV12-4 and TRBJ1-6, with no clear D. Trimming shortened V by 3 bases and J by 6 bases, and 6 bases separated the two germline ends. The CDR3 sequence is 13 residues long. CDR3 nucleotide sequence: TGTGCCAGCAGTTTTCGCCCTAATTCACCCCTCCACTTT. Translated, it gives CASSFRPNSPLHF.

V gene TRBV5-5 combines with J gene TRBJ1-6; 7 nucleotides line up with TRBD1. The trim removed 3 bases at V and 8 bases at J, leaving 14 bases unmatched. CDR1 is SGHKS and CDR2 is YYEKEE in the germline V gene (reference sequence). The CDR3 contains 17 residues. This chain's CDR3 is CASSSGWTGARDSPLHF. CDR3 sequence (DNA): TGTGCCAGCAGCTCCGGATGGACAGGCGCCAGGGATTCACCCCTCCACTTT.

This clone appeared a single time. The V call is TRBV5-1, the J call TRBJ1-1; D is uncertain. V shed 4 bases and J shed 9 bases, with 22 bases lying between them. From germline, CDR1 is SGHRS and CDR2 YFSETQ. The CDR3 is made up of 15 amino acids. The CDR3 region has the DNA TGCGCCAGCAGCCTGGAGGTGGGCGGTGGTCATAAAGCTTTCTTT. The encoded protein is CASSLEVGGGHKAFF.

The V gene is TRBV2, the J gene TRBJ1-3; D is possibly TRBD1 (5 bases). This CDR3 is 16 amino acids long. Trimming pared 4 bases from V and 0 bases from J, leaving 13 bases between. Germline loops: CDR1 SNHLY, CDR2 FYNNEI. CDR3 amino acids: CASSVKGASSGNTIYF. CDR3 nucleotide sequence: TGTGCCAGCAGTGTAAAAGGGGCCAGCTCTGGAAACACCATATATTTT.

This clone was found a few times. The gene calls are TRBV5-1 and TRBJ2-1; 8 bases are shared with TRBD2. This CDR3 has 19 amino acids. Germline CDR1 is SGHRS and CDR2 is YFSETQ. V dropped 0 bases and J dropped 6; count of bases not matched to a gene: 17. CDR3 loop: CASSLAGLSGRIYGNEQFF. The CDR3 DNA follows: TGCGCCAGCAGCTTGGCGGGTCTGAGCGGGAGAATCTACGGCAATGAGCAGTTCTTC.

V is TRBV27 and J is TRBJ2-7; D gene uncertain. Germline V CDR1 and CDR2: MNHEY, SMNVEV (reference sequence). The CDR3 contains 11 residues. Trimming cost V 3 bases and J 5 bases, with 5 bases left between them. CDR3: CASSLLDEQYF. CDR3 sequence (DNA): TGTGCCAGCAGTTTGCTGGACGAGCAGTACTTC.

The gene calls are TRBV28 and TRBJ1-1; the match to TRBD1 covers 8 bases. The CDR3 spans 16 residues. Germline values: CDR1 MDHEN, CDR2 SYDVKM. J gave up 3 bases and V 7 bases, and 13 bases lay outside the gene matches. The CDR3 DNA reads as TGTGCCAGCATTGTTCACGGGACAGGACGATACACTGAAGCTTTCTTT. Translation: CASIVHGTGRYTEAFF. The full variable domain, completed using reference TRBV28 and TRBJ1-1, is DVKVTQSSRYLVKRTGEKVFLECVQDMDHENMFWYRQDPGLGLRLIYFSYDVKMKEKGDIPEGYSVSREKKERFSLILESASTNQTSMYLCASIVHGTGRYTEAFFGQGTRLTVV.

The chain couples TRBV6-5 to TRBJ1-4; possibly TRBD1 for D (5 bases). Trimming removed 5 bases from V and 8 bases from J, with 15 bases in between. Germline V gives CDR1 MNHEY, CDR2 SVGAGI. This CDR3 is built from 14 residues. In nucleotides, the CDR3 is TGTGCCAGCAGTAACCCGGGGAGGGACGAAAAACTGTTTTTT. Translating it yields CASSNPGRDEKLFF.

The rearrangement links TRBV7-3 to TRBJ2-2; perhaps TRBD1 as D (6 bases). CDR1 and CDR2 from the germline V gene are SGHTA and FQGTGA. CDR3 length: 12 amino acids. Deletions cut 5 bases from V and 8 bases from J, with 9 bases between. The CDR3: CASSPGAGELFF. The CDR3 nucleotides are TGTGCCAGCAGCCCAGGGGCAGGGGAGCTGTTTTTT.

The chain carries TRBV5-1 and TRBJ2-4; perhaps TRBD1 as D (5 bases). Trimming left V 0 bases short and J 5 bases short, with 9 bases between. The CDR3 totals 14 residues. CDR1 and CDR2 (germline): SGHRS, YFSETQ. The chain's CDR3 is CASSLEGVENIQYF. In DNA, the CDR3 is TGCGCCAGCAGCTTGGAAGGGGTTGAAAACATTCAGTACTTC.

The chain has TRBV18 and TRBJ1-5; 8 bases agree with TRBD1. Germline V gene data show CDR1 as KGHSH and CDR2 as LQKENI. V lost 2 bases, J lost 7 bases, and 13 bases stayed unmatched. The CDR3 runs to 17 residues. In DNA, the CDR3 is TGTGCCAGCTCACCAGAAGAAGGACAGGGTGGGGTACAGCCCCAGCATTTT. Protein product: CASSPEEGQGGVQPQHF.

The rearrangement links TRBV9 to TRBJ2-7, with TRBD1 matching 8 bases. CDR1 and CDR2 from the germline V gene are SGDLS and YYNGEE. Germline trimming cut 0 bases from V and 6 bases from J; bases unmatched to any gene: 8. This CDR3 has 15 amino acids. CDR3 coding DNA: TGTGCCAGCAGCGTAGTGGGACAGGACCCTGGCGAGCAGTACTTC. Translated, it gives CASSVVGQDPGEQYF. Using reference TRBV9 and TRBJ2-7 for the parts outside the CDR3, the full variable domain is DSGVTQTPKHLITATGQRVTLRCSPRSGDLSVYWYQQSLDQGLQFLIQYYNGEERAKGNILERFSAQQFPDLHSELNLSSLELGDSALYFCASSVVGQDPGEQYFGPGTRLTVT.

This chain connects TRBV27 to TRBJ1-6, with a tentative D call TRBD1 (5 bases). The V and J ends lost 3 bases and 7 bases respectively, with 16 bases between them. Germline V gene lookup returns CDR1 MNHEY and CDR2 SMNVEV (reference sequence). The CDR3 has 16 amino acids. CDR3 sequence reads: CASSFSRGSVNSPLHF. In DNA form, the CDR3 reads TGTGCCAGCAGTTTCAGCCGGGGGTCTGTGAATTCACCCCTCCACTTT.

This sequence joins TRBV7-9 and TRBJ2-2; a possible D gene is TRBD2 (6 bases). The CDR3 spans 14 residues. Germline V lookup: CDR1 SEHNR, CDR2 FQNEAQ (reference sequence). The germline V and J ends were trimmed by 6 bases and 5 bases, with 13 bases remaining between them. The CDR3 here is CASSWRRGTGELFF. CDR3 nucleotide sequence: TGTGCCAGCAGTTGGAGACGGGGGACCGGGGAGCTGTTTTTT. The full variable domain, its missing parts supplied by reference TRBV7-9 and TRBJ2-2, is DTGVSQNPRHKITKRGQNVTFRCDPISEHNRLYWYRQTLGQGPEFLTYFQNEAQLEKSRLLSDRFSAERPKGSFSTLEIQRTEQGDSAMYLCASSWRRGTGELFFGEGSRLTVL.

The V and J genes are TRBV19 and TRBJ1-5; no clear D gene. The CDR3 covers 12 residues. The ends were cut back, 3 bases at V and 8 bases at J, with 8 bases in the middle. CDR1 and CDR2 from the germline V gene are LNHDA and SQIVND (reference sequence). CDR3 residues: CASSIRLEPQHF. In DNA form, the CDR3 reads TGTGCCAGTAGTATTAGGTTGGAGCCCCAGCATTTT.

The rearrangement joins TRBV11-2 to TRBJ2-7; 7 bases are shared with TRBD2. V trimming: 8 bases; J trimming: 5 bases; junction bases outside the gene matches: 9. The CDR3 covers 13 residues. The V gene's germline CDR1 is SGHAT and CDR2 FQNNGV. The CDR3 bases are TGTGCCAGCGCCTTCGCGGGGGTGGACGAGCAGTACTTC. This translates into CASAFAGVDEQYF. Combining the CDR3 with reference TRBV11-2 and TRBJ2-7 gives the whole variable domain EAGVAQSPRYKIIEKRQSVAFWCNPISGHATLYWYQQILGQGPKLLIQFQNNGVVDDSQLPKDRFSAERLKGVDSTLKIQPAKLEDSAVYLCASAFAGVDEQYFGPGTRLTVT.

The rearrangement links TRBV27 to TRBJ2-6; D is tentatively TRBD1 or TRBD2 (5 bases each). Between the trimmed V and J ends, which lost 3 bases and 10 bases, there was a span of 22 bases. The CDR3 consists of 17 residues. Germline CDR1 and CDR2: MNHEY and SMNVEV (reference sequence). The CDR3 is CASSFLFRGRLENVLTF. The CDR3, as DNA: TGTGCCAGCAGTTTTCTCTTCCGGGGCCGCCTTGAGAACGTCCTGACTTTC.

This chain links TRBV5-1 with TRBJ1-5, with 9 positions matching TRBD1. Germline V gene data show CDR1 as SGHRS and CDR2 as YFSETQ. The CDR3 totals 14 residues. The ends lost 4 bases at V and 6 bases at J; junction bases unmatched: 5. The CDR3 sequence is CASSPGQGIQPQHF. The CDR3 DNA reads as TGCGCCAGCAGCCCAGGACAGGGGATTCAGCCCCAGCATTTT.

CDR3 DNA: TGTGCCAGCAGTTACCCCCCCAACACTGAAGCTTTCTTT. Translated, it gives CASSYPPNTEAFF. The chain recombines TRBV6-7 with TRBJ1-1; D remains unclear. TRBV6-7 is flagged as an ORF with uncertain function. CDR3 length: 13 amino acids. The germline V and J ends were trimmed by 2 bases and 2 bases, with 6 bases remaining between them.

V is TRBV29-1 and J is TRBJ1-2; TRBD1 matches at 7 bases. The CDR3 totals 12 residues. With V trimmed by 6 bases and J by 8 bases, 9 bases remained unmatched. Germline lookup yields CDR1 SQVTM and CDR2 ANQGSEA. The CDR3 region has the DNA TGCAGCGTCGACGGGACAGATGGAGGCTACACCTTC. Translated: CSVDGTDGGYTF.